This T cell receptor beta chain was obtained from a study of read filtering for tumor transcriptome and immune sequencing. Overall study findings and caveats: RNA-seq captured clonotypes less deeply and reliably than IR-seq.

Looked up from germline, CDR1 is MDHEN and CDR2 is SYDVKM. V shed 11 bases and J shed 4 bases, with 11 bases lying between them. The CDR3 covers 12 residues. Concerning this clonotype itself: Its antigen is as yet unknown.

Molecular barcoded adaptors covering alpha/delta and beta/gamma chains were used on 400 to 450 ng RNA. Via MiXCR, TCRdb re-called the reads, giving one row per CDR3 protein. The sample has about 61,000 distinct CDR3 sequences, nearly 20% seen once; the top ten hold 11% to 15%. Sequencing was done on a sample of a population of CD138-negative cells sorted from bone marrow. The chain is built from TRBV28 and TRBJ1-4, with D possibly being TRBD1 (5 bases). The receptor's source is a donor aged 40 or older with multiple myeloma. CDR3 nucleotide sequence: TGTGCCTCGGGACGGATTAATGAAAAACTGTTTTTT. As protein: CASGRINEKLFF.